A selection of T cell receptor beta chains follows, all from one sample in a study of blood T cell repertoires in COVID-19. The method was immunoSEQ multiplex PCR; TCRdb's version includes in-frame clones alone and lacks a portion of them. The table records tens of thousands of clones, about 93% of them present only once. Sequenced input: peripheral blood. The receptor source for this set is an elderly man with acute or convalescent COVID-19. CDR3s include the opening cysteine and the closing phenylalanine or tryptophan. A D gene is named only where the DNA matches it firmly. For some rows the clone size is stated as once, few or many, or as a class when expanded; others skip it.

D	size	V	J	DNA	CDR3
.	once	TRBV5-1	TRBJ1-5	TGCGCCAGCAGCTTGGGAGGGACATCTTATAGCAATCAGCCCCAGCATTTT	CASSLGGTSYSNQPQHF
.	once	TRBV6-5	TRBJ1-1	TGTGCCAGCAGTTACCAAACGGGGACTGAAGCTTTCTTT	CASSYQTGTEAFF
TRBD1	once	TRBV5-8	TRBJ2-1	TGTGCCAGCAGCCGGAACGGGGACAGCTCCTACAATGAGCAGTTCTTC	CASSRNGDSSYNEQFF
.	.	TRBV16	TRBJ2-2	TGTGCCAGCAGCCCCAGGCGGGGCGGTACCGGGGAGCTGTTTTTT	CASSPRRGGTGELFF
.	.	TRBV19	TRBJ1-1	TGTGCCAGTAGACCCGACTCGGGGGGTTTCACTGAAGCTTTCTTT	CASRPDSGGFTEAFF
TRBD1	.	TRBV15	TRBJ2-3	TGTGCCACCAGCTTCGACAGGGCCCGTACAGATACGCAGTATTTT	CATSFDRARTDTQYF
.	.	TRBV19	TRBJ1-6	TGTGCCAGTAGTTCTTCCCCAGGGTTACAGTCACCCCTCCACTTT	CASSSSPGLQSPLHF
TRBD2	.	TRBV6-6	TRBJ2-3	TGTGCCAGCAGTGACAGCGGGGCCCCCACAGATACGCAGTATTTT	CASSDSGAPTDTQYF
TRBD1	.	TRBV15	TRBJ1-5	TGTGCCACCAGCAGTCCGGGACAGCCAAATCAGCCCCAGCATTTT	CATSSPGQPNQPQHF
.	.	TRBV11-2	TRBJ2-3	TGTGCCAGCAGCTTAGACGTGGGCGCGAAGAGCACAGATACGCAGTATTTT	CASSLDVGAKSTDTQYF
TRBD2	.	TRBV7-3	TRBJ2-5	TGTGCCAGCAGCTCTAGCGGAGCCGGGCAAGAGACCCAGTACTTC	CASSSSGAGQETQYF
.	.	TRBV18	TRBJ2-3	TGTGCCAGCTCACCACCGGGACTAGATACGCAGTATTTT	CASSPPGLDTQYF
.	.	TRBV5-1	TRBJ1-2	TGCGCCAGCAGCTTGGGTAGCAACTATGGCTACACCTTC	CASSLGSNYGYTF
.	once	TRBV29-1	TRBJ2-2	TGCAGCGTTGTTGGTCAGACGAACACCGGGGAGCTGTTTTTT	CSVVGQTNTGELFF
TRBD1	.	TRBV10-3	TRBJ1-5	TGTGCCATCAGTGACGGGGACAGGGGCGGGAATCAGCCCCAGCATTTT	CAISDGDRGGNQPQHF
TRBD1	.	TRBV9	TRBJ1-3	TGTGCCAGCAGCGGATGGGACAGTGGAGTCAGTGGAAACACCATATATTTT	CASSGWDSGVSGNTIYF
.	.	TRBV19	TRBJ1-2	TGTGCCAGTAGTGGGGAGTCGCGATTGTATGGCTACACCTTC	CASSGESRLYGYTF
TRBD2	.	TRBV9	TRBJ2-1	TGTGCCAGCAGCGTATTAGGGGCTAGCGGGAATGAGCAGTTCTTC	CASSVLGASGNEQFF